This is a list of T cell receptor beta chains from one sample in a study of blood T cell repertoires in COVID-19. Data came from immunoSEQ multiplex PCR; TCRdb stores just in-frame clones and leaves some out. The table has more than 110,000 clones, 85% to 90% seen once. The sample consisted of peripheral blood. Receptors originate from a woman at least 80 years old with acute or convalescent COVID-19. CDR3s include the opening cysteine and the closing phenylalanine or tryptophan.

j_gene	v_gene	CDR3aa
TRBJ1-2	TRBV5-6	CASSWAPGQGDGYTF
TRBJ1-6	TRBV9	CASSVNSYNSPLHF
TRBJ1-2	TRBV3-1/TRBV3-2	CASSPQGPHGYTF
TRBJ2-5	TRBV27	CASRRSLAAQETQYF
TRBJ1-6	TRBV9	CASSVRSGSPLHF
TRBJ1-4	TRBV4-1	CASSLSVTGGPTNEKLFF
TRBJ1-2	TRBV27	CASSLRGRAGNQWRDGYTF
TRBJ1-5	TRBV3-1/TRBV3-2	CASSQKAWTEDQPQHF
TRBJ2-1	TRBV2	CASSGGGDPGMGWDEQFF
TRBJ1-2	TRBV7-2	CASSQRGGAGYGYTF
TRBJ2-1	TRBV11-1	CASSAWTEEDNEQFF
TRBJ1-2	TRBV15	CATSSPHRGWGYTF
TRBJ2-1	TRBV5-1	CASMPSVVGQGGNEQFF
TRBJ2-1	TRBV7-8	CASSLGRGGLNEQFF
TRBJ2-7	TRBV3-1/TRBV3-2	CASNYRAGGTREQYF
TRBJ1-2	TRBV9	CASSAGPDYGYTF
TRBJ1-2	TRBV2	CASSEGTGGLGYTF
TRBJ2-2	TRBV7-7	CASSTYSGTGGASGELFF
TRBJ1-6	TRBV5-6	CASSFRSGESPLHF
TRBJ1-5	TRBV4-1	CASSQDFQGNNQPQHF
TRBJ2-7	TRBV6-2/TRBV6-3	CASSRDRGYEQYF
TRBJ1-2	TRBV6-2/TRBV6-3	CASRPRTGTNYGYTF
TRBJ1-5	TRBV6-2/TRBV6-3	CASSSISGGPYSNQPQHF
TRBJ2-4	TRBV10-1	CASSAGTGGRQYF
TRBJ2-5	TRBV4-1	CASSPRDNNQETQYF
TRBJ1-2	TRBV7-2	CASSFRGYGYTF
TRBJ1-1	TRBV15	CATSRGDRDTEAFF
TRBJ2-5	TRBV27	CASRAPGGRETQYF
TRBJ2-6	TRBV4-2	CASSQRDTFSGANVLTF
TRBJ2-5	TRBV2	CASSARVQETQYF
TRBJ1-2	TRBV5-1	CASSPGTGDGYTF
TRBJ2-7	TRBV6-5	CASSSSGEGTYEQYF
TRBJ2-5	TRBV5-4	CASSLAGSGAQYF
TRBJ2-7	TRBV5-5	CASRPRGTNYEQYF
TRBJ1-6	TRBV2	CASSPRTGTANSPLHF
TRBJ1-1	TRBV7-3	CASSLTGPGTEAFF
TRBJ1-2	TRBV27	CASSSQGTGYTF
TRBJ1-3	TRBV18	CASSPGASSGNTIYF
TRBJ2-5	TRBV18	CASSHRGGGDQETQYF
TRBJ1-6	TRBV30	CASGTGYSPLHF
TRBJ1-2	TRBV5-1	CASSALGSFYGYTF
TRBJ2-5	TRBV6-5	CASSYALTGEETQYF
TRBJ2-5	TRBV2	CASSQAGQGGETQYF
TRBJ2-5	TRBV7-2	CASSLVGGQETQYF